This is a list of T cell receptor beta chains from one sample in a study of T cells in Graves' hyperthyroidism and ophthalmopathy. TCRdb reprocessed the multiplex PCR reads via MiXCR and lists one record per CDR3 protein. The sample includes hundreds of thousands of distinct CDR3 sequences, around 13% seen only once; the top ten take around 13%. Sequencing was carried out using blood. The receptors originated from a woman aged 45-65 years with Graves' ophthalmopathy. Both conserved end residues are part of each CDR3. The D gene is left open where the match is weak. A row's size may be missing; if present it is once, few, many or a size class.

size: many
D: TRBD2
V: TRBV18
J: TRBJ2-3
length: 16
DNA: TGTGCCAGCTCACCGAGCCTAGCGGGAGCAGGAGATACGCAGTATTTT
CDR3: CASSPSLAGAGDTQYF

size: few
D: .
V: TRBV19
J: TRBJ2-5
length: 16
DNA: TGTGCCAGTAGTACTAGGGGTGGGGAACCCCAAGAGACCCAGTACTTC
CDR3: CASSTRGGEPQETQYF

size: many
D: TRBD1
V: TRBV5-1
J: TRBJ1-1
length: 14
DNA: TGCGCCAGCAGTTTGGACAGGGCAAACACTGAAGCTTTCTTT
CDR3: CASSLDRANTEAFF

size: many
D: .
V: TRBV12-3/TRBV12-4
J: TRBJ1-2
length: 13
DNA: TGTGCCAGCAGAACCGGAGCTAACTATGGCTACACCTTC
CDR3: CASRTGANYGYTF

size: many
D: .
V: TRBV2
J: TRBJ1-5
length: 18
DNA: TGTGCCAGCAGTGAAGTCCTACTTACAGAATATAGCAATCAGCCCCAGCATTTT
CDR3: CASSEVLLTEYSNQPQHF

size: .
D: .
V: TRBV27
J: TRBJ2-1
length: 15
DNA: TGTGCCAGCAGCTTAGACTGGACCTCCTACAATGAGCAGTTCTTC
CDR3: CASSLDWTSYNEQFF

size: .
D: .
V: TRBV27
J: TRBJ2-6
length: 13
DNA: TGTGCCAGCAGTTTTACCGAGGCCAACGTCCTGACTTTC
CDR3: CASSFTEANVLTF

size: .
D: .
V: TRBV9
J: TRBJ2-3
length: 16
DNA: TGTGCCAGCAGCGTAGAAGGGACCCCTAGTTCAGATACGCAGTATTTT
CDR3: CASSVEGTPSSDTQYF

size: .
D: .
V: TRBV4-3
J: TRBJ1-2
length: 15
DNA: TGCGCCAGCAGCCGGGCCCAGGGAGTTGACTATGGCTACACCTTC
CDR3: CASSRAQGVDYGYTF

size: few
D: TRBD1
V: TRBV18
J: TRBJ1-3
length: 13
DNA: TGTGCCAGCTCACCACCGTCCCGGGACAGGGTTTATTTT
CDR3: CASSPPSRDRVYF

size: many
D: TRBD1
V: TRBV7-6
J: TRBJ2-1
length: 14
DNA: TGTGCCAGCAGCTCCCGGGACAGGGGGAATGAGCAGTTCTTC
CDR3: CASSSRDRGNEQFF

size: few
D: TRBD1
V: TRBV12-3/TRBV12-4
J: TRBJ1-5
length: 14
DNA: TGTGCCAGTACTGCTGACAGGGACAATCAGCCCCAGCATTTT
CDR3: CASTADRDNQPQHF

size: .
D: .
V: TRBV3-1
J: TRBJ2-2
length: 16
DNA: TGTGCCAGCAGCCAAGTGGTACAGTCGAACACCGGGGAGCTGTTTTTT
CDR3: CASSQVVQSNTGELFF

size: many
D: .
V: TRBV12-3/TRBV12-4
J: TRBJ2-7
length: 14
DNA: TGTGCCAGCAGTCCCGGACGGGTTCTTTACGAGCAGTACTTC
CDR3: CASSPGRVLYEQYF

size: .
D: .
V: TRBV4-1
J: TRBJ2-7
length: 15
DNA: TGCGCCAGCAGCCAAGTTACAGTTACCTACCACGAGCAGTACTTC
CDR3: CASSQVTVTYHEQYF

size: many
D: TRBD1
V: TRBV30
J: TRBJ1-4
length: 14
DNA: TGTGCCTGGAGTCGGGACAGGGGGCGTGAAAAACTGTTTTTT
CDR3: CAWSRDRGREKLFF

size: many
D: .
V: TRBV27
J: TRBJ2-7
length: 15
DNA: TGTGCCAGCAGTGGGGGATCCTCATACTCCTACGAGCAGTACTTC
CDR3: CASSGGSSYSYEQYF

size: many
D: .
V: TRBV10-3
J: TRBJ1-1
length: 13
DNA: TGTGCCATCAGTGAGTTGTTGAACACTGAAGCTTTCTTT
CDR3: CAISELLNTEAFF

size: few
D: .
V: TRBV4-3
J: TRBJ1-5
length: 13
DNA: TGCGCCAGCAGCCAAGGAGTCAATCAGCCCCAGCATTTT
CDR3: CASSQGVNQPQHF

size: .
D: .
V: TRBV6-4
J: TRBJ1-1
length: 16
DNA: TGTGCCAGCAGTGTAGTGCAGGTACACATGAACACTGAAGCTTTCTTT
CDR3: CASSVVQVHMNTEAFF

size: .
D: .
V: TRBV19
J: TRBJ2-6
length: 14
DNA: TGTGCCAGTAGGATAAAAGGTGGGGCCAACGTCCTGACTTTC
CDR3: CASRIKGGANVLTF

size: many
D: .
V: TRBV3-1
J: TRBJ1-5
length: 14
DNA: TGTGCCAGCAGCCAGGGCAGGGTTTTCGGGCCCCAGCATTTT
CDR3: CASSQGRVFGPQHF

size: .
D: .
V: TRBV12-3/TRBV12-4
J: TRBJ1-2
length: 12
DNA: TGTGCCAGCAGTTCCGATAACTATGGCTACACCTTC
CDR3: CASSSDNYGYTF

size: few
D: .
V: TRBV27
J: TRBJ2-7
length: 17
DNA: TGTGCCAGCAGTGCGGGACCCCTGGCTAGCAATTACTACGAGCAGTACTTC
CDR3: CASSAGPLASNYYEQYF

size: many
D: .
V: TRBV28
J: TRBJ2-7
length: 15
DNA: TGTGCCAGCAGTTTCGATGGTGACATCCACTACGAGCAGTACTTC
CDR3: CASSFDGDIHYEQYF

size: .
D: .
V: TRBV5-1
J: TRBJ1-1
length: 14
DNA: TGCGCCAGCAGCTTGTTCCAGACAAACACTGAAGCTTTCTTT
CDR3: CASSLFQTNTEAFF

size: many
D: .
V: TRBV6-2/TRBV6-3
J: TRBJ2-7
length: 15
DNA: TGTGCCAGCAGTGAATACGGGACTCGCTCCTACGAGCAGTACTTC
CDR3: CASSEYGTRSYEQYF

size: many
D: .
V: TRBV3-1
J: TRBJ2-5
length: 15
DNA: TGTGCCAGCAGCCAAGGTCCGGGGTCCGTAGAGACCCAGTACTTC
CDR3: CASSQGPGSVETQYF

size: many
D: .
V: TRBV6-1
J: TRBJ1-2
length: 13
DNA: TGTGCCAGCAGTGAGACCTCCGACTATGGCTACACCTTC
CDR3: CASSETSDYGYTF

size: .
D: .
V: TRBV16
J: TRBJ2-1
length: 12
DNA: TGTGCCAGCAGCCAATTCCTCAATGAGCAGTTCTTC
CDR3: CASSQFLNEQFF

size: many
D: .
V: TRBV28
J: TRBJ1-2
length: 15
DNA: TGTGCCAGCAGTTTACCCCCCCCACAGAACTATGGCTACACCTTC
CDR3: CASSLPPPQNYGYTF

size: few
D: .
V: TRBV4-1
J: TRBJ2-1
length: 15
DNA: TGCGCCAGCAGCCAAGTCTCGGGAGTGGCAAATGAGCAGTTCTTC
CDR3: CASSQVSGVANEQFF

size: many
D: .
V: TRBV7-2
J: TRBJ2-7
length: 14
DNA: TGTGCCAGCAGCCCAACGGTAACTAGCTACGAGCAGTACTTC
CDR3: CASSPTVTSYEQYF

size: many
D: TRBD2
V: TRBV5-6
J: TRBJ2-7
length: 16
DNA: TGTGCCAGCAGCTTGGGCCTAGCGGGAGGTAACTACGAGCAGTACTTC
CDR3: CASSLGLAGGNYEQYF

size: few
D: TRBD1
V: TRBV24-1
J: TRBJ2-1
length: 16
DNA: TGTGCCACCAGTGACCCCGGGACAGGGGGGCCACACGAGCAGTTCTTC
CDR3: CATSDPGTGGPHEQFF

size: .
D: .
V: TRBV3-1
J: TRBJ1-2
length: 15
DNA: TGTGCCAGCGGCCAAGATCTTAGGGTTGACTATGGCTACACCTTC
CDR3: CASGQDLRVDYGYTF

size: .
D: .
V: TRBV19
J: TRBJ2-1
length: 15
DNA: TGTGCCAGTAGTAAGGGGCGGGCCTCCTACAATGAGCAGTTCTTC
CDR3: CASSKGRASYNEQFF